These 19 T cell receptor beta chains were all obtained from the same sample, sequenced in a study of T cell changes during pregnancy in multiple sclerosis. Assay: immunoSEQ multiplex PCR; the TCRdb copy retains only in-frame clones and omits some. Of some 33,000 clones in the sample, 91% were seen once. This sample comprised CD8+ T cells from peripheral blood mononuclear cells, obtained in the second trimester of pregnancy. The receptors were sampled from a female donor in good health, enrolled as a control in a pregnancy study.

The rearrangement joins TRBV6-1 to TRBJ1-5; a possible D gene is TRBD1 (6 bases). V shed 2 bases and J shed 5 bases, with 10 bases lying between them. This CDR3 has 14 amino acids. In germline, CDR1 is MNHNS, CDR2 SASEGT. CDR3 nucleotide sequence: TGTGCCAGCAGTGAATTACAGGGACATCAGCCCCAGCATTTT. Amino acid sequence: CASSELQGHQPQHF.

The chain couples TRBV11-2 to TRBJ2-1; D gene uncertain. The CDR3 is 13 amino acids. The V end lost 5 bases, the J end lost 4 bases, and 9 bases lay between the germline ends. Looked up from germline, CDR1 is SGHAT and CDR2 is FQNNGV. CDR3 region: CASSPTSYNEQFF. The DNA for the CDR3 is TGTGCCAGCAGCCCGACTTCTTACAATGAGCAGTTCTTC.

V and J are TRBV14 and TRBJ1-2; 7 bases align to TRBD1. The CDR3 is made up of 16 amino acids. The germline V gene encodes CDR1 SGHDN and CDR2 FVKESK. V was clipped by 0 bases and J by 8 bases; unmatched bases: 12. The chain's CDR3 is CASSQEGRGRGGGYTF. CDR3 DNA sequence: TGTGCCAGCAGCCAAGAGGGAAGGGGGCGAGGTGGCGGCTACACCTTC.

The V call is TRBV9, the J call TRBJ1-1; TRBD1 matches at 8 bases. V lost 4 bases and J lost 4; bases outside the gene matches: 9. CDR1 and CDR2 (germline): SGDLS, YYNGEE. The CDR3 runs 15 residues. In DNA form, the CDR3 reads TGTGCCAGCAGCTCAAACAGGGGGGGAAGCACTGAAGCTTTCTTT. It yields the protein CASSSNRGGSTEAFF.

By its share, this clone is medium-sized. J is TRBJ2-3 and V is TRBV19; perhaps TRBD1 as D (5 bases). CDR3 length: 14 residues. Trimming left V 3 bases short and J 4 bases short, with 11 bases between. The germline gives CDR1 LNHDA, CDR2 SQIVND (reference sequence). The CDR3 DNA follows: TGTGCCAGTAGTATGGGCAGGGAAGCAGATACGCAGTATTTT. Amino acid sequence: CASSMGREADTQYF.

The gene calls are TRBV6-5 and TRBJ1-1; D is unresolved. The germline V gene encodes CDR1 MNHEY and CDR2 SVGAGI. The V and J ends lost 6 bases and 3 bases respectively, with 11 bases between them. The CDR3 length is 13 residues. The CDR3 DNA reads TGTGCCAGCAGCAGGACGGGGTACACTGAAGCTTTCTTT. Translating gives CASSRTGYTEAFF.

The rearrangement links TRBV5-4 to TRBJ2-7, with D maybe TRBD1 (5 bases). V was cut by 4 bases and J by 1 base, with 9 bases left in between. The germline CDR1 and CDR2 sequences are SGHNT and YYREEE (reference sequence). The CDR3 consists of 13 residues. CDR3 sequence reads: CASSPRDSYEQYF. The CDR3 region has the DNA TGTGCCAGCAGCCCCAGGGATTCCTACGAGCAGTACTTC. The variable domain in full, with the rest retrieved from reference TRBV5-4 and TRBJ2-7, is ETGVTQSPTHLIKTRGQQVTLRCSSQSGHNTVSWYQQALGQGPQFIFQYYREEENGRGNFPPRFSGLQFPNYSSELNVNALELDDSALYLCASSPRDSYEQYFGPGTRLTVT.

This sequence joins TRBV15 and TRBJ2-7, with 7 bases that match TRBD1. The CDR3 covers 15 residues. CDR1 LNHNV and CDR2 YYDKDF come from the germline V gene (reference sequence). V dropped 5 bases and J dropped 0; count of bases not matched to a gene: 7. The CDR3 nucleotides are TGTGCCACCAGCGAGGACAGGTCTGCCTCCTACGAGCAGTACTTC. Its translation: CATSEDRSASYEQYF.

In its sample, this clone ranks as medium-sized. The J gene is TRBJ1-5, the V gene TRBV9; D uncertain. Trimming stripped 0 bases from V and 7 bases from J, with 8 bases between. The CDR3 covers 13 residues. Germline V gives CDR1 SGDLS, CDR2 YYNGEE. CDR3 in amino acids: CASSVAGEQPQHF. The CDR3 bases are TGTGCCAGCAGCGTAGCTGGGGAGCAGCCCCAGCATTTT. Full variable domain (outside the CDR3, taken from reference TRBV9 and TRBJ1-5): DSGVTQTPKHLITATGQRVTLRCSPRSGDLSVYWYQQSLDQGLQFLIQYYNGEERAKGNILERFSAQQFPDLHSELNLSSLELGDSALYFCASSVAGEQPQHFGDGTRLSIL.

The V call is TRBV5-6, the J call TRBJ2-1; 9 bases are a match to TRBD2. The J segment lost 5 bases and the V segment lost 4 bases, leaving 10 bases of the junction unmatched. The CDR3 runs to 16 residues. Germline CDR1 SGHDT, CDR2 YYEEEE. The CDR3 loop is CASSRREASGDNEQFF. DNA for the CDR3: TGTGCCAGCAGCCGGAGGGAAGCTAGCGGGGACAATGAGCAGTTCTTC.

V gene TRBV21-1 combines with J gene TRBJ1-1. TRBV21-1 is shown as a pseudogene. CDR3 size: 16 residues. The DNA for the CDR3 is TGTGCCAGCAGCCGGGATAGGGGAGGGCGGGCCACTGAAGCTTTCTTT. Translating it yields CASSRDRGGRATEAFF.

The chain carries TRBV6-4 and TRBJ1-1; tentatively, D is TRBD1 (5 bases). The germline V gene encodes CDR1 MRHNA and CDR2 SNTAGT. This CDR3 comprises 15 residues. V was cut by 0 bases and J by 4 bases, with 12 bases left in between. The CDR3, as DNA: TGTGCCAGCAGTGACTCGCCCGGGGGAATCACTGAAGCTTTCTTT. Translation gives CASSDSPGGITEAFF.

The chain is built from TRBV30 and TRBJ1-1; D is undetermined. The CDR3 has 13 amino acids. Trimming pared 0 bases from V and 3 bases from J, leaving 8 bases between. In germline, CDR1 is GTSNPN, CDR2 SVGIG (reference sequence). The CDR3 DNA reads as TGTGCCTGGAGTGTATCAGCGGACACTGAAGCTTTCTTT. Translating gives CAWSVSADTEAFF.

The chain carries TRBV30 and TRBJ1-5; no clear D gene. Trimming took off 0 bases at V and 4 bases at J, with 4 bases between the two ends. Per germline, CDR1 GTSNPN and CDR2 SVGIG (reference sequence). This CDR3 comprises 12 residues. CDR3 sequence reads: CAWSVLNQPQHF. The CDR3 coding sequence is TGTGCCTGGAGTGTCCTTAATCAGCCCCAGCATTTT.

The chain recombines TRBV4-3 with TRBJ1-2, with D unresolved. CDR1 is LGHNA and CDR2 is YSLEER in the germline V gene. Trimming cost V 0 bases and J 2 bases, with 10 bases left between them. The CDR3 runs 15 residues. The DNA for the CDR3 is TGCGCCAGCAGCCAAGATTCGTCAGGAAACTATGGCTACACCTTC. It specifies CASSQDSSGNYGYTF.

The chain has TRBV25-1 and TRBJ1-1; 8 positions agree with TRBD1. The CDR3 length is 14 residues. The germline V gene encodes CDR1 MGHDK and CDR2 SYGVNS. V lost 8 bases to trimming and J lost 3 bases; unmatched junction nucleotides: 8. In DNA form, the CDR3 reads TGTGCCAGCGGCCCAGGGGGCCCATACACTGAAGCTTTCTTT. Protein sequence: CASGPGGPYTEAFF. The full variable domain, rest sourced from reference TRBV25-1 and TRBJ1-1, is EADIYQTPRYLVIGTGKKITLECSQTMGHDKMYWYQQDPGMELHLIHYSYGVNSTEKGDLSSESTVSRIRTEHFPLTLESARPSHTSQYLCASGPGGPYTEAFFGQGTRLTVV.

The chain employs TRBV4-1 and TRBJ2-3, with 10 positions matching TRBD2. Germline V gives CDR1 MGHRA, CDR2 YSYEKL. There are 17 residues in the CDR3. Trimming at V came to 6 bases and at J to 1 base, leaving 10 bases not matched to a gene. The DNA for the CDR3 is TGCGCCAGCAGTGCAAGATCCCTAGCGGGGGGCACAGATACGCAGTATTTT. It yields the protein CASSARSLAGGTDTQYF.

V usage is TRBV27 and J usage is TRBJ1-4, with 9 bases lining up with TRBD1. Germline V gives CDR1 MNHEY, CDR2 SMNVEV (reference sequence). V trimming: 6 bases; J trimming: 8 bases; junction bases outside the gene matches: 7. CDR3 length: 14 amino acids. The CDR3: CASRETGGLEKLFF. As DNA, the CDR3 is TGTGCCAGCAGAGAGACAGGGGGGTTGGAAAAACTGTTTTTT.

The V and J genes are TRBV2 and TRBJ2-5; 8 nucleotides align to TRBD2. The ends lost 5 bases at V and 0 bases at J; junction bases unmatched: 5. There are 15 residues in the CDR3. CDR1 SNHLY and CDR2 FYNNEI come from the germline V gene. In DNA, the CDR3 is TGTGCCAGCAGTCATCGAGCGGGGGACCAAGAGACCCAGTACTTC. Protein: CASSHRAGDQETQYF.